The rows below give T cell receptor beta chains drawn from one sample of a study of early T cells in non-severe SARS-CoV-2 infection. TCRdb itself ran the 5' RACE reads through MiXCR, one entry per CDR3 protein. Here the sample spans about 35,000 distinct CDR3 sequences, about 4.5% being singletons. What was sequenced was whole blood. All receptors come from an adult who was a healthcare worker with PCR-confirmed SARS-CoV-2 infection or an uninfected control (not recorded which). Each CDR3 is given with its conserved first and last residue. The D gene is left open where the match is weak. Some rows mark clone size as missing; the rest say once, few, many or name a class of expanded clone.

j_call v_call d_call clone_size cdr3_nt cdr3_aa
TRBJ2-3 TRBV10-3 . few TGTGCCATCGCGGAGGCGACAGATACGCAGTATTTT CAIAEATDTQYF
TRBJ2-5 TRBV5-1 . many TGCGCCAGCAGCTTGGATGCAACAGAGACCCAGTACTTC CASSLDATETQYF
TRBJ2-1 TRBV12-3/TRBV12-4 TRBD2 many TGTGCCAGCAGTTTAGGGGTAGCGGGGGGGCATGAGCAGTTCTTC CASSLGVAGGHEQFF
TRBJ1-6 TRBV28 . many TGTGCCAGCAGTTTAGGGTGGCACAATTCACCCCTCCACTTT CASSLGWHNSPLHF
TRBJ2-7 TRBV23-1 . many TGCGCCAGCAGTCCTCTGGGCGAGCAGTACTTC CASSPLGEQYF
TRBJ2-7 TRBV7-2 . many TGTGCCAGCAGCCCAGCGCGGACAGCCTACGAGCAGTACTTC CASSPARTAYEQYF
TRBJ2-1 TRBV15 TRBD2 many TGTGCCACCAGCAGAGATCCCCTAGCGGGGGGGTACAATGAGCAGTTCTTC CATSRDPLAGGYNEQFF
TRBJ1-1 TRBV18 . . TGTGCCAGCTCACAAGTGACAGGACAAACTGAAGCTTTCTTT CASSQVTGQTEAFF
TRBJ2-3 TRBV5-1 . many TGCGCCAGCAGCTTGGCGCGGAGGGTAACAGATACGCAGTATTTT CASSLARRVTDTQYF
TRBJ1-1 TRBV5-1 . . TGCGCCAGCAGCTTGGTCCTGACAGCCGTGAACACTGAAGCTTTCTTT CASSLVLTAVNTEAFF
TRBJ1-1 TRBV12-3/TRBV12-4 . many TGTGCCAGCAGTTTAGGAGTAATAAACACTGAAGCTTTCTTT CASSLGVINTEAFF
TRBJ1-3 TRBV28 . few TGTGCCAGCAGTTTTCGGGGGCAAAAGGGGCTGAACACCATATATTTT CASSFRGQKGLNTIYF
TRBJ2-7 TRBV11-2 . . TGTGCCAGCAGACCAATTACCAGGCCCTACGAGCAGTACTTC CASRPITRPYEQYF
TRBJ2-5 TRBV7-2 TRBD2 many TGTGCCAGCAGCTTAGCCGGGGGGGAGACCCAGTACTTC CASSLAGGETQYF
TRBJ2-1 TRBV19 . medium-sized TGTGCCAGTAGTCGCCCTGCCTCCTACAATGAGCAGTTCTTC CASSRPASYNEQFF
TRBJ1-1 TRBV28 . many TGTGCCAGCAGTTTAAGCCCTTGGGGGGAGGAGGACACTGAAGCTTTCTTT CASSLSPWGEEDTEAFF
TRBJ2-3 TRBV29-1 . . TGCAGCGCCCGGAGGGGGTCGGGCACAGATACGCAGTATTTT CSARRGSGTDTQYF
TRBJ2-3 TRBV6-1 TRBD1 . TGTGCCAGCAGAGGGAGTACAGGGGAAGATACGCAGTATTTT CASRGSTGEDTQYF
TRBJ1-1 TRBV28 TRBD1 many TGTGCCAGCAGTTTTCAGGGGGCCACTGAAGCTTTCTTT CASSFQGATEAFF
TRBJ2-7 TRBV29-1 TRBD1 few TGCAGCGCCAGGGACAGCTACGAGCAGTACTTC CSARDSYEQYF
TRBJ2-2 TRBV7-2 TRBD2 . TGTGCCAGCACCCCTAGCGGCACCGGGGAGCTGTTTTTT CASTPSGTGELFF
TRBJ2-3 TRBV20-1 . many TGCAGTGCTAGAGTCGGTCAGACCTACACAGATACGCAGTATTTT CSARVGQTYTDTQYF
TRBJ2-7 TRBV9 TRBD2 . TGTGCCAGCAGCGCCCAGCGGGGTGGCGAGCAGTACTTC CASSAQRGGEQYF
TRBJ2-5 TRBV9 . . TGTGCCAGCAGCCCCCTGACAGGAGGGCGAGAGACCCAGTACTTC CASSPLTGGRETQYF
TRBJ2-7 TRBV20-1 . many TGCAGTGCTAGAGGCTACGAGCAGTACTTC CSARGYEQYF
TRBJ2-7 TRBV4-3 . many TGCGCCAGCAGCCAAAGTCCAGCCGGGACACCGACCTACGAGCAGTACTTC CASSQSPAGTPTYEQYF
TRBJ2-6 TRBV11-2 TRBD1 many TGTGCCAGCAGCTCTATGGCGGACAGGGGACGGTCTGGGGCCAACGTCCTGACTTTC CASSSMADRGRSGANVLTF
TRBJ2-5 TRBV29-1 TRBD2 medium-sized TGCAGCGTTGAAGATGGGAGGGACCCCTCGCAAGAGACCCAGTACTTC CSVEDGRDPSQETQYF
TRBJ2-1 TRBV18 . many TGTGCCAGCTCAAGACCGAACAATGAGCAGTTCTTC CASSRPNNEQFF
TRBJ1-5 TRBV3-2 . many TGTGCCAGCAGCCAAGATCCGGGGCAGGGCAATCAGCCCCAGCATTTT CASSQDPGQGNQPQHF
TRBJ2-3 TRBV4-3 TRBD2 many TGCGCCAGCAGCCAGGGACTAGCGGGGACAAGCACAGATACGCAGTATTTT CASSQGLAGTSTDTQYF
TRBJ2-3 TRBV5-1 TRBD1 many TGCGCCAGCAGCCAAGGGACAGGCACAGATACGCAGTATTTT CASSQGTGTDTQYF
TRBJ2-2 TRBV3-1 TRBD1 . TGTGCCAGCAGCCAAGCCCGGACAGGGGGCACCGGGGAGCTGTTTTTT CASSQARTGGTGELFF
TRBJ2-7 TRBV14 . . TGTGCCAGCAGCCAAGATCACGGACCCTACGAGCAGTACTTC CASSQDHGPYEQYF
TRBJ2-1 TRBV19 TRBD1 few TGTGCCAGTAGTAGGACAGGGGACAATGAGCAGTTCTTC CASSRTGDNEQFF
TRBJ2-1 TRBV2 . few TGTGCCAGCAGTTCACAGGTTTTCGGTAGCTCCTACAATGAGCAGTTCTTC CASSSQVFGSSYNEQFF
TRBJ2-1 TRBV10-3 . . TGTGCCATCAGCCGGCCCCCCCCCTACAATGAGCAGTTCTTC CAISRPPPYNEQFF
TRBJ2-1 TRBV5-8 TRBD2 few TGTGCCAGCAGCCCACAGAGCGGGGGGCACTACAATGAGCAGTTCTTC CASSPQSGGHYNEQFF
TRBJ1-5 TRBV12-3/TRBV12-4 TRBD1 many TGTGCCAGCAGTTTCGGGGCAGGGGGGAATCAGCCCCAGCATTTT CASSFGAGGNQPQHF
TRBJ1-3 TRBV20-1 . many TGCAGTGCGGCGGGCCCGATCTCTGGAAACACCATATATTTT CSAAGPISGNTIYF
TRBJ1-2 TRBV6-5 . many TGTGCCAGCAGTCACGGGACACTGAACTATGGCTACACCTTC CASSHGTLNYGYTF
TRBJ2-7 TRBV7-2 . . TGTGCCAGCAGCCCAGGGAAAAGAAGCTCCTACGAGCAGTACTTC CASSPGKRSSYEQYF
TRBJ2-2 TRBV10-2 TRBD1 many TGCGCCAGTAGGGACAGGCGGAACACCGGGGAGCTGTTTTTT CASRDRRNTGELFF